The clone carrying this TCR beta chain was observed many times. No antigen is known for it. A junction boundary mismatches the germline segment, possibly from a read error. The authors used template switching to add a universal primer site and gave cDNA unique molecular identifiers. TCRdb independently ran MiXCR on the 5' RACE reads; one entry per CDR3 protein. The table lists more than 1.5 million distinct CDR3 sequences, around a third of them singletons. The sample comes from a study of identical twins. Study-wide results and caveats: Fewer insertions marked abundant cord blood beta clonotypes; young adult naive trended weakly, memory not at all. Findings depended on cross-sectional statistics rather than tracking the same donors. Surplus twin overlap in beta out-of-frame sequences was less pronounced.

In germline, CDR1 is SGHRS, CDR2 YFSETQ. The CDR3 runs to 14 residues. The chain has TRBV5-1 and TRBJ2-3; TRBD2 is a possible D gene (5 bases). The clonotype originates from a newborn girl in good health. Sequences were obtained from cord blood. The CDR3 region is CASSSGGPTDTQYF. The CDR3 DNA follows: TGTGCCAGCAGTTCCGGAGGACCCACAGATACGCAGTATTTT.